Listed here is a single T cell receptor (beta chain). These data originate in a study of shared clonotypes between healthy human individuals. The CDR3 contains 13 residues. V dropped 11 bases and J dropped 1; count of bases not matched to a gene: 6. Per the germline V gene, CDR1 is MDHEN and CDR2 is SYDVKM. The repertoire was sequenced with immunoSEQ multiplex PCR; TCRdb's copy has only in-frame clones and lacks some. The data show some 2,000,000 clones, approximately 96% seen once. The clonotype comes from a man younger than 35 in good health. Sequenced material: naive CD4+ T cells sorted from blood. The subset denotes: CD45RA+ positively selected. The genes are TRBV28 and TRBJ1-1; TRBD1 matches 8 bases. The CDR3 region has the DNA TGTGCCTGTCAGGGGGCATCGAACACTGAAGCTTTCTTT. Translation: CACQGASNTEAFF. The whole variable domain, remainder taken from reference TRBV28 and TRBJ1-1, is DVKVTQSSRYLVKRTGEKVFLECVQDMDHENMFWYRQDPGLGLRLIYFSYDVKMKEKGDIPEGYSVSREKKERFSLILESASTNQTSMYLCACQGASNTEAFFGQGTRLTVV.